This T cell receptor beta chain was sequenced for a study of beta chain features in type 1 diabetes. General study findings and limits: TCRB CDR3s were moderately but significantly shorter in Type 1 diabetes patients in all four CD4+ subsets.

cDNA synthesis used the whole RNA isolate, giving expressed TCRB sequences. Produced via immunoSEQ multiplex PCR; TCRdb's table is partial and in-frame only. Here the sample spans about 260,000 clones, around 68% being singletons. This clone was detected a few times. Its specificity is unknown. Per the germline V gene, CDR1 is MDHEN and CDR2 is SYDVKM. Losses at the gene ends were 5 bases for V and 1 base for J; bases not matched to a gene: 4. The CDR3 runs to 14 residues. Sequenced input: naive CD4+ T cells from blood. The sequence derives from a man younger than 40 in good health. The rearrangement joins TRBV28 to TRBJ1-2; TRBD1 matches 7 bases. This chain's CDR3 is CASSRQGFNYGYTF. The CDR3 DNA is TGTGCCAGCAGTCGACAGGGCTTTAACTATGGCTACACCTTC.